Reported below is one T cell receptor (beta chain). The data belong to a study of shared T cell receptors in the human thymus. Clones were read by immunoSEQ multiplex PCR, and TCRdb kept only the in-frame ones, dropping some. In the table there are just under 550,000 clones, about four fifths of which are singletons. Between the trimmed V and J ends, which lost 2 bases and 7 bases, there was a span of 13 bases. Looked up from germline, CDR1 is SGHDT and CDR2 is YYEEEE. This CDR3 is 13 amino acids long. These same records also appear under a second study, on human thymus T cells. Per that paper: Donation was from healthy Finnish infants who were having corrective surgery that addressed congenital heart defects. Thymus tissue for the work was resected from patients undergoing corrective heart surgery. Apparent bias marked the V and J gene usage of thymic and blood repertoires. Highly overlapping thymic repertoires among unrelated individuals were reported in related research.

The receptor comes from a boy under two years old with a congenital heart defect. The chain links TRBV5-6 to TRBJ2-7; TRBD2 is a possible D gene (7 bases). Sequences were obtained from thymocytes. CDR3 coding DNA: TGTGCCAGCAGCTTCCGGGGGGCCGGGGAGCAGTACTTC. It codes for CASSFRGAGEQYF. Full variable domain (outside the CDR3, taken from reference TRBV5-6 and TRBJ2-7): DAGVTQSPTHLIKTRGQQVTLRCSPKSGHDTVSWYQQALGQGPQFIFQYYEEEERQRGNFPDRFSGHQFPNYSSELNVNALLLGDSALYLCASSFRGAGEQYFGPGTRLTVT.